A few counts support the clone carrying this T cell receptor beta chain. The data were taken from a study of patients and donors after allogeneic stem cell transplantation. TCRdb analysed the RT-PCR reads with MiXCR anew, one entry per CDR3 protein. In the table there are roughly 180,000 distinct CDR3 sequences, around 41% of which are singletons. This CDR3 spans 14 amino acids. The V segment lost 6 bases and the J segment 7 bases; nucleotides outside the gene matches: 10. CDR1 MNHEY and CDR2 SVGAGI come from the germline V gene. The receptor was isolated from a human donor who was either an allogeneic HSCT recipient or a stem cell or donor lymphocyte infusion donor (not recorded which). It is not recorded whose cells these are; they may come from a transplant donor. The J gene is TRBJ1-2, the V gene TRBV6-5, with 8 bases identical to TRBD1. Sequencing was carried out using blood, either unsorted or a sorted T cell fraction (not recorded which). The CDR3 here is CASRYGQGGTGYTF. CDR3 in DNA: TGTGCCAGCAGATACGGACAGGGAGGGACTGGCTACACCTTC.